This entry features one TCR beta chain sequence. This clone was found a few times. Its antigen remains undetermined. Per-nucleotide qualities are absent, and no much larger clonotype sits a single base away. To be included, a participant needed at least one PBMC sample from before ART initiation plus at least two post-ART samples. Treatment was received in the United States of America by all participants with HIV. Before DNA extraction, cryopreserved samples of roughly 0.9-11 million PBMC were thawed and then washed. At the time of the earliest PBMC sample for each participant with HIV, ages ranged from about 20 to 54 years. PBMC samples were contributed by each participant from 1-4 timepoints before ART initiation and 2-8 timepoints after ART initiation, with a median of 7 samples. Serial HIV viral load, CD4+ T-cell count, ART history and demographic data were obtained for every participant. A Qiagen kit on a QIAcube was used to extract genomic DNA from unsorted PBMC, with samples processed in batches of 12.

The immunoSEQ hsTCRB v3.0 assay was used at survey level resolution to sequence the TRB variable region. The targeted TRB sequencing depth was about 40,000-50,000 T-cell genomes per sample. An Illumina MiSeq with a v3 150-cycle kit was used to sequence the pooled TRB libraries. On the study's bioinformatics: Repertoire analysis ran in R within a reproducible Nextflow workflow covering QC, data transformation and analysis. LymphoSeq2, an R package for exploring AIRR-Seq data, was used to implement custom analyses. A few samples that yielded fewer than 5000 total TRB sequences were excluded, so that 150 to 200 HIV repertoires were analyzed. Among the roughly 190 retained HIV repertoires, some 60 were collected before ART initiation and approximately 130 were collected after ART initiation. Repertoires were downsampled to 5000 TRB nucleotide sequences, and summary statistics were averaged over 100 downsampling iterations. TRB sequences were retained for analysis only if CDR3 regions of at least seven amino acids were present. Two measures captured diversity: a Shannon entropy-derived clonality score and the Gini coefficient. In the repertoire networks, any two of the top 5000 CDR3 amino acid sequences were linked whenever the two sequences differed by an edit distance of one. For TRB CDR3 amino acid sequences, antigen specificity groups and MHC restriction were predicted with GLIPH2. Known CMV, EBV, HIV or tissue antigen associations were flagged by matching CDR3 amino acid sequences against VDJdb and McPAS-TCR. Pre-ART, post-ART and control groups were compared with Wilcoxon signed-rank tests and Holm-Bonferroni correction. Imported from immuneACCESS, the table was reduced by TCRdb to in-frame sequences with V and J called. These copies leave out some clones; in studies compared against another copy, an unresolved V gene accounts for under half, and the cause of the remainder is not known. From that table come the V and J calls and clone size; the DNA was used to work out D and trimming. The sample table lists about 25,000 clones, 79% of them with a count of one. Together, the top ten hold 11% of the sample.

This sample was included in a study of long-term antiretroviral therapy in people with HIV (dated by TCRdb to 2021 to 2024). Regarding the complete study: The earliest samples were collected roughly a decade before the 2015 WHO recommendation for immediate ART, at a time when ART was usually postponed until CD4 counts fell. Whether ART initiation and durable HIV suppression were associated with changes in peripheral blood TRB repertoire composition and diversity was tested in a retrospective serial study. A total of approximately 200 cryopreserved PBMC samples came from 25 to 35 adults with confirmed HIV infection and were collected serially over a mean of roughly six years (range 1-12). Among the 25 to 30 participants with HIV, fewer than twelve were female. No cross-contamination during QIAcube processing was seen in test extractions of a monoclonal T-cell line run alongside 25 to 35 polyclonal samples. Summary of the overall study and its limitations: Because cell numbers in pre-ART samples were limited, unsorted PBMC were profiled instead of sorted CD4+ and CD8+ T cells. Owing to limited PBMC availability, only the TCR beta chain was sequenced, without alpha chain pairing. Starting ART was linked to a significant rise in TRB diversity, yet even with long-term ART the diversity remained significantly lower than in transplant donor controls. Samples dated from the mid-2000s to the late 2010s, and the ART regimens used may be less effective than current ones. Expanded TRB clones identified before ART initiation dominated the repertoire at all time points, although this dominance fluctuated and declined in many PLHIV after ART. Compared with controls, HIV repertoires had narrower CDR3 length ranges, and the network structure pointed to an antigen-experienced repertoire that shifted only slightly toward naive after ART. Inferences about post-ART repertoire changes were limited because no data were available on ART adherence, viral resistance or therapy changes.

The germline V gene specifies MRHNA as CDR1 and SNTAGT as CDR2. Reading from cysteine to phenylalanine, the CDR3 counts 16 amino acids. Only the CDR3 region is kept as DNA, spanning 48 bases read in frame from base 1. Between the V and J ends, shortened by 5 bases and 7 bases respectively, the junction contains 24 bases. Sequenced material: unsorted PBMCs, taken 2.1 years after starting antiretroviral therapy. The TCR comes from a man aged 25 to 40 with HIV. The chain was built from TRBV6-4 and TRBJ2-7, with the D assignment possibly TRBD1 or TRBD2, given 5 matching bases for each. The DNA is as follows: TGTGCCAGCAGTCCAACCGGGACGAACCCAGCTGAGGAGCAGTACTTC. Translated, this is CASSPTGTNPAEEQYF.